This T cell receptor beta chain was identified during a study of blood T cell repertoires in COVID-19. Using immunoSEQ multiplex PCR, the repertoire was profiled, and TCRdb retains in-frame clones only, with some absent. The table has about 400,000 clones, approximately 87% seen once. Participant reports of clinical history set cohort assignment. The V gene end was trimmed by 2 bases and the J gene end by 7 bases; junction bases not matched to a gene: 11. Germline V gene lookup returns CDR1 SEHNR and CDR2 FQNEAQ (reference sequence). The CDR3 totals 16 residues. The chain joins TRBV7-9 to TRBJ2-1; 7 bases match TRBD1. The receptor was isolated from a middle-aged man in a cohort exposed to, infected with or recovered from COVID-19 (not recorded which). The specimen sequenced was PBMCs or T cells enriched from blood (not recorded which). This CDR3 reads CASSLFVRQGGNEQFF. The CDR3 DNA is TGTGCCAGCAGCTTATTCGTCCGACAGGGCGGTAATGAGCAGTTCTTC.